This T cell receptor (beta chain) is drawn from a study of blood T cells in healthy people across ages (dated by TCRdb to about 2015). Turning to the overall study: Template switching captured roughly one uniquely barcoded TCR beta cDNA molecule per two T cells in model experiments. To track age-related changes in TCR beta repertoire diversity, the study relied on deep sequencing normalized with unique cDNA molecular identifiers. Two additional independent replicas of 1 million unique cDNA reads from the same blood draw were analyzed for two donors (one aged 18 to 29 and one aged 80 or older). Donors of different ages were randomly distributed across sequencing lanes to avoid experimental bias. Donors were grouped into four age groups: young (average approximately 15 years), middle-aged (roughly 40), aged (62) and long-lived (about 89).

Study-wide findings and limitations: As age increased, observed TCR beta diversity per million T cells dropped in a roughly linear way, and a significant reduction was already evident by age approximately 40. Donor CMV infection status was unknown, potentially confounding age-related changes in expanded clonotypes. Observed TCR beta diversity correlated strongly with the percentage of naive T cells measured by flow cytometry. Bulk unsorted PBMC profiling prevented conclusive comparison of naive and antigen-experienced compartments. Compared with the aged group, the long-lived group had more naive CD4+ T cells, fewer expanded clones and increased TCR diversity, suggesting age selection. Total diversity estimates from one million sequenced T cells were considered lower bounds and underestimates.

Libraries were built with 5' RACE. For sequencing, an Illumina HiSeq 2500 was employed. The second PCR ran for roughly 6 to 11 cycles and used a J-beta primer mix along with a sample-barcoded 5' primer. A unique molecular identifier was introduced onto each TCR beta cDNA molecule by a template-switch 5' adaptor carrying 12 random nucleotides. Each sample yielded at least 3 million CDR3-containing paired-end reads. First-strand cDNA synthesis was performed from all RNA using the Mint cDNA synthesis kit, with priming by a TRBC-specific oligonucleotide. All cDNA was treated with uracil-DNA glycosylase and then went through a first 18-cycle PCR with the universal primers M1SS and BC2_uni_R. On the study's bioinformatics: For normalization, 1 million high-quality reads were randomly selected from each sample, with every read carrying a distinct molecular identifier. Instead of being binned into consensus sequences, reads with shared molecular identifiers were discarded. MiTCR, run with a Q25 quality threshold and the strictest error-elimination algorithm, handled CDR3 identification, clonotype clustering and error correction. A nonparametric unseen species model with Euler transformation was used to estimate lower-bound total TCR beta diversity. In TCRdb, the public reads were trimmed at Q25 with fastp and aligned with MiXCR, with productive beta chains retained. Here each entry gathers all rows of one CDR3 protein and keeps the most common genes and DNA. TCRdb assigned the V and J calls; the authors' analysis was not used. The sample yields roughly 800,000 distinct CDR3 sequences; 58% were counted once. In total, the top ten clones hold about 20% of the sample.

Comments on this clonotype: Its antigen is unknown. Base quality data are lacking; no much larger clone is found one base away.

Inclusive of the bounding cysteine and phenylalanine, the CDR3 is 12 residues long. The kept DNA is CDR3 alone, 36 bases in frame from the first base. V sheds 6 bases and J sheds 8 bases, leaving 13 bases between their ends. The roughly 39 donors, aged 6 to 90 years, were systemically healthy Caucasian individuals from Russia. Ten milliliters of peripheral blood were drawn from each donor into EDTA-treated Vacutainer tubes. Ficoll-Paque density-gradient centrifugation was used to isolate PBMCs, with at least 6.5 million per sample. Trizol reagent was used to extract total RNA from the PBMCs, yielding at least 5.5 micrograms per sample. The percentages of naive CD45RAhigh/CD27high T cells were determined by flow cytometry on a PBMC aliquot from every donor.

Sequenced input: blood. This receptor was taken from a man aged 25 to 45 in good health. The chain is made from TRBV12-3 or TRBV12-4 and TRBJ1-2; the D gene remains uncertain. The DNA sequence is given as TGTGCCAGCAGCCTTGCGGCGATGGGCTACACCTTC. Translated, this gives CASSLAAMGYTF.